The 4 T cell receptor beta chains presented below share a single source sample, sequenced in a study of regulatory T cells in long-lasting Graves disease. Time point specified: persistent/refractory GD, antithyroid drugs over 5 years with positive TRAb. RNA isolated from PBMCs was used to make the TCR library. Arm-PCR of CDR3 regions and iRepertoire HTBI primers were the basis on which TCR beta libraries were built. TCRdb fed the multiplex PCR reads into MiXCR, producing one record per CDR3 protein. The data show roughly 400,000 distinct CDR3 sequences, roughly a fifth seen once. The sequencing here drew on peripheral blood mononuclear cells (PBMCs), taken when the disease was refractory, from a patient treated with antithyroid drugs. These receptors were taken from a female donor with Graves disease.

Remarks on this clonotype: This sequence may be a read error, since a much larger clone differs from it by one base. The DNA of the CDR3 is TGTGCCAGCAACCACGGGGGTAGCTCTAACTATGGCAACACCTTC. Protein product: CASNHGGSSNYGNTF. The chain uses TRBV28 and TRBJ1-2, with D possibly matching TRBD1 (5 bases). Germline V gives CDR1 MDHEN, CDR2 SYDVKM. This CDR3 region has 15 residues.

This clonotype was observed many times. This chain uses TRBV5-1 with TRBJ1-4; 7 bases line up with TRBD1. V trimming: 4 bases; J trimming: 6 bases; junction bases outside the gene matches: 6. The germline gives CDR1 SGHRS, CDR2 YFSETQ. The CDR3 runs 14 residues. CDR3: CASSMGQNDEKLFF. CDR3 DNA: TGCGCCAGCAGCATGGGACAGAATGATGAAAAACTGTTTTTT.

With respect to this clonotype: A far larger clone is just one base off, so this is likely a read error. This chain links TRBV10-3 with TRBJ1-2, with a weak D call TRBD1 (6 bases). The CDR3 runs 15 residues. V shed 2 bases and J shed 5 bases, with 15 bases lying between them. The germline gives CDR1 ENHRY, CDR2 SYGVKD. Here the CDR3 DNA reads TGTGCCATCAGTGAGGATTTGGGCAGGGGTTATGGCTACACCTTC. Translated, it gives CAISEDLGRGYGYTF.

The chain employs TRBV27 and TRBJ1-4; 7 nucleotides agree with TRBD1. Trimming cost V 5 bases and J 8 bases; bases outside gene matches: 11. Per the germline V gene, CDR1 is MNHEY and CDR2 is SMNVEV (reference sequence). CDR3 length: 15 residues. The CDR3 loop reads CASSPSGQVGEKLFF. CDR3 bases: TGTGCCAGCAGTCCCTCTGGACAGGTGGGGGAAAAACTGTTTTTT.